This T cell receptor (beta chain) was documented in a study of cytomegalovirus exposure and HLA in healthy donors. General study findings and limits: Sequencing likely caused a cluster of highly shared sequence variants.

Comments on this clone: Its antigen is as yet unknown.

CDR1 and CDR2 (germline): PRHDT, FYEKMQ (reference sequence). The CDR3 spans 14 residues. The V segment lost 3 bases and the J segment 5 bases; nucleotides outside the gene matches: 3. 60 Vbeta and 13 Jbeta primers were used in PCR. The assay was immunoSEQ multiplex PCR, and TCRdb's table has in-frame clones only and misses some. The sample shows around 180,000 clones, more than 80% of them seen only once. The chain combines TRBV13 with TRBJ1-4; TRBD1 matches 7 bases. Sequenced material: PBMCs. The receptor was isolated from a man younger than 30 in good health and CMV-seronegative. The CDR3 DNA sequence: TGTGCCAGCAGCTTGGGGACAGAGAATGAAAAACTGTTTTTT. Translated: CASSLGTENEKLFF.